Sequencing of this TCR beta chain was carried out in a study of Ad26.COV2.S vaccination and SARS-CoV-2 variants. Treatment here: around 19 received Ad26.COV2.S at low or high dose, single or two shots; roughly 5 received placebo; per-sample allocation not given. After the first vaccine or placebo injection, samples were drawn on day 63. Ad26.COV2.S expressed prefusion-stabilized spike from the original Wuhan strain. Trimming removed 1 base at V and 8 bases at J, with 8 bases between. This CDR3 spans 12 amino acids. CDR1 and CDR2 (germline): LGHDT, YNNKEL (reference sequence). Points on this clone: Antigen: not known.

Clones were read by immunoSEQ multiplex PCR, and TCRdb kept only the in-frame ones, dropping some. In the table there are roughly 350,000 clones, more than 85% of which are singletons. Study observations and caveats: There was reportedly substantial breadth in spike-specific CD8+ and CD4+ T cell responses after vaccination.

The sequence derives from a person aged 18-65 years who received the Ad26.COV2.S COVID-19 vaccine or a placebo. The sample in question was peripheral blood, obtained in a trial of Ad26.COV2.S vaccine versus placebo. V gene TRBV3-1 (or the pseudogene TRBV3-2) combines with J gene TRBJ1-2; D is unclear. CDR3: CASSQGTFGYTF. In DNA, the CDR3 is TGTGCCAGCAGCCAAGGGACTTTCGGCTACACCTTC.